A selection of T cell receptor beta chains follows, all from one sample in a study of T cell responses to AZD1222 COVID-19 vaccine. Sequencing was performed with immunoSEQ multiplex PCR; in TCRdb, only in-frame clones are kept and a portion is missing. The table has 75,000 to 95,000 clones, 70% to 90% seen once; the top ten hold roughly 21%. Source: peripheral blood, taken on day 0 of AZD1222 vaccination. The receptor set was obtained from an adult in good health. CDR3s include the opening cysteine and the closing phenylalanine or tryptophan. D genes are given only for firm matches. Clone size, where shown, is once, few, many, or a class for clones that have expanded.

D: TRBD1; size: -; J: TRBJ1-5; V: TRBV6-5; CDR3: CASSYSTGEGQPQHF; DNA: TGTGCCAGCAGTTACTCGACAGGGGAGGGACAGCCCCAGCATTTT
D: -; size: -; J: TRBJ1-6; V: TRBV21-1; CDR3: CASTGDLYNSPLHF; DNA: TGTGCCAGCACTGGGGACCTCTATAATTCACCCCTCCACTTT
D: TRBD1; size: -; J: TRBJ1-1; V: TRBV5-1; CDR3: CASSWDRLNTEAFF; DNA: TGCGCCAGCAGCTGGGACAGGCTGAACACTGAAGCTTTCTTT
D: -; size: few; J: TRBJ2-7; V: TRBV19; CDR3: CASARDRLYEQYF; DNA: TGTGCCAGCGCGAGGGACCGTCTCTACGAGCAGTACTTC
D: -; size: -; J: TRBJ1-5; V: TRBV18; CDR3: CASSQGVGNQPQHF; DNA: TGTGCCAGCTCACAGGGTGTTGGCAATCAGCCCCAGCATTTT
D: -; size: -; J: TRBJ2-3; V: TRBV5-6; CDR3: CASSLWEADTQYF; DNA: TGTGCCAGCAGCTTGTGGGAGGCAGATACGCAGTATTTT
D: TRBD1; size: -; J: TRBJ1-4; V: TRBV3-1/TRBV3-2; CDR3: CASSHRAGGNEKLFF; DNA: TGTGCCAGCAGCCATAGGGCAGGGGGAAACGAAAAACTGTTTTTT
D: -; size: few; J: TRBJ2-3; V: TRBV19; CDR3: CASSIGGNTQYF; DNA: TGTGCCAGTAGTATAGGCGGGAATACGCAGTATTTT
D: -; size: -; J: TRBJ2-7; V: TRBV13; CDR3: CASSLKPQTEQYF; DNA: TGTGCCAGCAGCTTAAAACCCCAGACCGAGCAGTACTTC
D: -; size: -; J: TRBJ2-7; V: TRBV28; CDR3: CASRRGRAYEQYF; DNA: TGTGCCAGCAGAAGGGGAAGGGCCTACGAGCAGTACTTC
D: -; size: -; J: TRBJ1-1; V: TRBV7-2; CDR3: CASSLIENTEAFF; DNA: TGTGCCAGCAGCTTGATCGAGAACACTGAAGCTTTCTTT
D: -; size: once; J: TRBJ2-7; V: TRBV4-3; CDR3: CASSLRDFPSYEQYF; DNA: TGCGCCAGCAGCCTCCGGGACTTTCCTTCCTACGAGCAGTACTTC
D: TRBD1; size: -; J: TRBJ1-1; V: TRBV28; CDR3: CASSPQGGVNTEAFF; DNA: TGTGCCAGCAGCCCACAGGGGGGGGTGAACACTGAAGCTTTCTTT
D: TRBD1; size: -; J: TRBJ1-1; V: TRBV6-1; CDR3: CASSELGTGGTEAFF; DNA: TGTGCCAGCAGTGAACTCGGGACAGGGGGAACTGAAGCTTTCTTT
D: -; size: -; J: TRBJ1-2; V: TRBV2; CDR3: CASNDRGATPNYGYTF; DNA: TGTGCCAGCAATGACCGAGGGGCTACTCCTAACTATGGCTACACCTTC
D: -; size: -; J: TRBJ2-7; V: TRBV14; CDR3: CASSQGPGTLALQQYF; DNA: TGTGCCAGCAGCCAAGGTCCAGGGACTTTGGCCCTGCAGCAGTACTTC
D: -; size: -; J: TRBJ2-1; V: TRBV11-2; CDR3: CASSLTTYNEQFF; DNA: TGTGCCAGCAGCTTAACCACCTACAATGAGCAGTTCTTC
D: -; size: once; J: TRBJ2-2; V: TRBV5-5; CDR3: CASSFRDRGTGELFF; DNA: TGTGCCAGCAGCTTTCGGGACCGCGGGACCGGGGAGCTGTTTTTT
D: -; size: -; J: TRBJ1-5; V: TRBV20-1; CDR3: CSASGGDQPQHF; DNA: TGCAGTGCTAGTGGGGGGGATCAGCCCCAGCATTTT
D: -; size: -; J: TRBJ2-1; V: TRBV15; CDR3: CATSRSPAWNEQFF; DNA: TGTGCCACCAGCAGAAGCCCAGCTTGGAATGAGCAGTTCTTC
D: -; size: -; J: TRBJ1-4; V: TRBV18; CDR3: CASSPPDGTTNEKLFF; DNA: TGTGCCAGCTCACCACCGGACGGAACAACTAATGAAAAACTGTTTTTT
D: TRBD1; size: -; J: TRBJ1-3; V: TRBV5-6; CDR3: CASSATGGSGNTIYF; DNA: TGTGCCAGCAGCGCCACAGGGGGATCTGGAAACACCATATATTTT
D: -; size: -; J: TRBJ2-2; V: TRBV7-8; CDR3: CASSREAAYTGELFF; DNA: TGTGCCAGCAGCCGAGAGGCAGCGTACACCGGGGAGCTGTTTTTT
D: TRBD1; size: -; J: TRBJ2-7; V: TRBV7-8; CDR3: CASSPQGQGSEQYF; DNA: TGTGCCAGCAGCCCGCAGGGACAGGGGAGCGAGCAGTACTTC
D: -; size: -; J: TRBJ2-2; V: TRBV7-6; CDR3: CASSWQGSGELFF; DNA: TGTGCCAGCAGCTGGCAGGGGTCCGGGGAGCTGTTTTTT
D: TRBD1; size: -; J: TRBJ1-2; V: TRBV5-6; CDR3: CASSLVPTGVANYGYTF; DNA: TGTGCCAGCAGCTTGGTTCCGACAGGGGTCGCTAACTATGGCTACACCTTC
D: -; size: -; J: TRBJ2-3; V: TRBV7-9; CDR3: CASSPPGGGSDTQYF; DNA: TGTGCCAGCAGCCCGCCTGGAGGGGGCTCAGATACGCAGTATTTT
D: -; size: -; J: TRBJ2-5; V: TRBV4-3; CDR3: CASSVRVGQETQYF; DNA: TGCGCCAGCAGCGTACGTGTGGGGCAAGAGACCCAGTACTTC
D: -; size: -; J: TRBJ2-4; V: TRBV7-2; CDR3: CASSLATGNIQYF; DNA: TGTGCCAGCAGCTTAGCAACTGGGAACATTCAGTACTTC
D: TRBD2; size: -; J: TRBJ2-5; V: TRBV10-3; CDR3: CAIRTSDQETQYF; DNA: TGTGCCATCAGGACTAGCGACCAAGAGACCCAGTACTTC
D: -; size: -; J: TRBJ2-1; V: TRBV18; CDR3: CASPGGSYNEQFF; DNA: TGTGCCAGCCCCGGGGGATCCTACAATGAGCAGTTCTTC
D: TRBD2; size: -; J: TRBJ2-2; V: TRBV5-4; CDR3: CASSLVIAGTGELFF; DNA: TGTGCCAGCAGCTTAGTGATAGCGGGCACCGGGGAGCTGTTTTTT
D: -; size: few; J: TRBJ1-6; V: TRBV18; CDR3: CASSPAGGSPLHF; DNA: TGTGCCAGCTCACCTGCAGGAGGCTCACCCCTCCACTTT
D: -; size: once; J: TRBJ1-1; V: TRBV25-1; CDR3: CASSLSTEAFF; DNA: TGTGCCAGCAGTTTAAGCACTGAAGCTTTCTTT
D: -; size: -; J: TRBJ1-3; V: TRBV5-6; CDR3: CASSLPGGSGNTIYF; DNA: TGTGCCAGCAGCTTGCCCGGGGGCTCGGGAAACACCATATATTTT
D: -; size: -; J: TRBJ1-1; V: TRBV28; CDR3: CASSLGRAGSTEAFF; DNA: TGTGCCAGCAGTTTAGGTCGGGCAGGGAGCACTGAAGCTTTCTTT
D: -; size: -; J: TRBJ1-5; V: TRBV3-1/TRBV3-2; CDR3: CASSQGVPLSNQPQHF; DNA: TGTGCCAGCAGCCAGGGTGTACCCCTTAGCAATCAGCCCCAGCATTTT
D: -; size: -; J: TRBJ1-3; V: TRBV6-5; CDR3: CASSYSGGLGNTIYF; DNA: TGTGCCAGCAGTTACTCGGGGGGTTTGGGAAACACCATATATTTT
D: -; size: -; J: TRBJ2-1; V: TRBV24-1; CDR3: CATSDKGQGFYNEQFF; DNA: TGTGCCACCAGTGATAAAGGTCAGGGGTTCTACAATGAGCAGTTCTTC
D: TRBD1; size: -; J: TRBJ1-2; V: TRBV29-1; CDR3: CSAVRTGQAGGYTF; DNA: TGCAGCGCCGTCCGGACAGGCCAAGCGGGGGGCTACACCTTC
D: TRBD1; size: -; J: TRBJ2-7; V: TRBV11-2; CDR3: CASNPSPGGSYEQYF; DNA: TGTGCCAGCAACCCAAGCCCAGGGGGCAGTTACGAGCAGTACTTC
D: -; size: once; J: TRBJ2-2; V: TRBV7-2; CDR3: CASSPMGTDTGELFF; DNA: TGTGCCAGCAGCCCAATGGGCACAGACACCGGGGAGCTGTTTTTT
D: -; size: -; J: TRBJ2-5; V: TRBV5-6; CDR3: CASSLAGDSLAQYF; DNA: TGTGCCAGCAGCTTGGCCGGTGACAGCCTTGCGCAGTACTTC
D: TRBD1; size: -; J: TRBJ2-1; V: TRBV7-2; CDR3: CASSLTRTGGEFF; DNA: TGTGCCAGCAGCTTAACCCGGACAGGGGGTGAGTTCTTC
D: -; size: -; J: TRBJ1-6; V: TRBV4-2; CDR3: CASSQGLNWQNSPLHF; DNA: TGTGCCAGCAGCCAAGGATTGAACTGGCAAAATTCACCCCTCCACTTT
D: -; size: -; J: TRBJ1-6; V: TRBV9; CDR3: CASSVGLSSYNSPLHF; DNA: TGTGCCAGCAGCGTAGGATTGAGCTCCTATAATTCACCCCTCCACTTT
D: -; size: -; J: TRBJ1-1; V: TRBV19; CDR3: CASSIVGLNTEAFF; DNA: TGTGCCAGTAGTATCGTGGGCTTGAACACTGAAGCTTTCTTT
D: -; size: -; J: TRBJ1-1; V: TRBV6-2/TRBV6-3; CDR3: CASSYSLLMNTEAFF; DNA: TGTGCCAGCAGTTACTCCCTCTTAATGAACACTGAAGCTTTCTTT
D: TRBD1; size: -; J: TRBJ1-5; V: TRBV2; CDR3: CATKTGDQPQHF; DNA: TGTGCCACCAAGACAGGGGATCAGCCCCAGCATTTT
D: TRBD1; size: -; J: TRBJ1-5; V: TRBV19; CDR3: CASRSGTGGVQPQHF; DNA: TGTGCCAGTAGGTCCGGGACAGGGGGCGTTCAGCCCCAGCATTTT
D: -; size: once; J: TRBJ1-1; V: TRBV20-1; CDR3: CSARGETEAFF; DNA: TGCAGTGCTAGAGGGGAAACTGAAGCTTTCTTT
D: -; size: -; J: TRBJ1-1; V: TRBV5-5; CDR3: CASSSSRTITEAFF; DNA: TGTGCCAGCAGCTCCTCCAGGACAATCACTGAAGCTTTCTTT
D: -; size: -; J: TRBJ2-1; V: TRBV7-2; CDR3: CASSLLGGTGYNEQFF; DNA: TGTGCCAGCAGCTTATTGGGCGGTACTGGGTACAATGAGCAGTTCTTC
D: TRBD1; size: few; J: TRBJ2-2; V: TRBV5-1; CDR3: CASSLQGTGELFF; DNA: TGCGCCAGCAGCTTACAGGGGACCGGGGAGCTGTTTTTT
D: -; size: -; J: TRBJ2-7; V: TRBV27; CDR3: CASSLGGEQYF; DNA: TGTGCCAGCAGTTTGGGCGGCGAGCAGTACTTC
D: -; size: -; J: TRBJ2-2; V: TRBV6-2/TRBV6-3; CDR3: CASSPHAGELFF; DNA: TGTGCCAGCAGTCCCCACGCCGGGGAGCTGTTTTTT
D: TRBD1; size: -; J: TRBJ2-1; V: TRBV18; CDR3: CASSYRGSYNEQFF; DNA: TGTGCCAGCTCCTACAGGGGATCCTACAATGAGCAGTTCTTC
D: -; size: -; J: TRBJ2-1; V: TRBV29-1; CDR3: CSVATGSSYNEQFF; DNA: TGCAGCGTTGCGACCGGGAGCTCCTACAATGAGCAGTTCTTC